This T cell receptor beta chain was sequenced for a study of OX40 agonist ivuxolimab in advanced cancers. The wider study: Cohort: approximately 83% men, mean age approximately 60, aged about 20 to 80. Partial responses, seen in three patients, involved one hepatocellular carcinoma and two cutaneous melanomas.

This table comes from immunoSEQ multiplex PCR, and its TCRdb copy is limited to in-frame clones, with some not included. The table has approximately 31,000 clones, around nine tenths seen once. Remarks on this clone: The target antigen is unknown.

CDR1 is LNHDA, CDR2 SQIVND, per germline (reference sequence). The germline V and J ends were trimmed by 5 bases and 2 bases, with 15 bases remaining between them. This CDR3 region has 15 residues. Study outcomes and limitations: Certain nonresponders likewise exhibited a low normalized T-cell clonal expansion.

This TCR derives from an adult with an advanced solid tumor such as melanoma, head and neck, liver or kidney cancer. The rearrangement links TRBV19 to TRBJ1-1, with D possibly TRBD1 on 5 matching bases. The sample here was CD4+ or CD8+ T cells sorted from blood, taken in a trial of the OX40 agonist ivuxolimab. The CDR3 DNA follows: TGTGCCAGTAGTCCCAGGGCGGAGATTAACACTGAAGCTTTCTTT. Its protein product is CASSPRAEINTEAFF.